The present TCR beta chain was sequenced within a study of monozygotic twins with inflammatory bowel disease. Used for each TCR library was about 3.5 ug of total RNA. Two nested PCRs, run for around 15 and 10 cycles, were applied to TCRalpha and TCRbeta cDNA. TCRdb re-analyzed the 5' RACE reads; it lists each CDR3 protein once, without DNA. The sample table sets out 330,000 or so distinct CDR3 sequences. CDR3 length: 15 residues. The receptor's source is a human donor with ulcerative colitis or Crohn's disease, or a healthy co-twin of an affected twin (not recorded which). The material sequenced was blood. The chain carries TRBV12-3 or TRBV12-4 and TRBJ2-7; as DNA is missing, the TRBD2 call by TCRdb cannot be tested. Here the CDR3 reads CASSLQAGPSYEQYF.